Presented here are 25 T cell receptor beta chains from one specimen sequenced in a study of blood T cell repertoires in COVID-19. Data came from immunoSEQ multiplex PCR; TCRdb stores just in-frame clones and leaves some out. The sample has 150,000 or so clones; around nine tenths are singletons. Sequenced: peripheral blood. All receptors derive from a man in his 60s with COVID-19, enrolled during active disease.

The V and J genes are TRBV24-1 and TRBJ2-3; 12 bases line up with TRBD2. CDR3 size: 19 residues. With 6 bases clipped from V and 0 bases from J, the junction kept 12 bases outside the gene matches. CDR1 and CDR2 (germline): KGHDR, SFDVKD. The CDR3 coding sequence is TGTGCCACCAGTTCCGCGGAAAGACTAGCGGGAGAAAGCACAGATACGCAGTATTTT. Translation gives CATSSAERLAGESTDTQYF.

The chain is built from TRBV6-6 and TRBJ2-7; D might be TRBD2 (6 bases). V lost 6 bases to trimming and J lost 0 bases, with 12 bases between them. From germline, CDR1 is MNHNY and CDR2 SVGAGI (reference sequence). The CDR3 contains 14 residues. The CDR3 DNA follows: TGTGCCAGCAGATCGCGGGGAGGCTCCTACGAGCAGTACTTC. Protein product: CASRSRGGSYEQYF.

This chain joins TRBV28 and TRBJ1-5; D remains unclear. The ends were cut back, 4 bases at V and 5 bases at J, with 3 bases in the middle. Germline assignment: CDR1 MDHEN and CDR2 SYDVKM. This CDR3 has 11 residues. CDR3 amino acids: CASSSDQPQHF. CDR3 DNA sequence: TGTGCCAGCAGTTCGGATCAGCCCCAGCATTTT.

The rearrangement joins TRBV2 to TRBJ2-5, with 10 bases matching TRBD2. The CDR3 is made up of 14 amino acids. Losses at the gene ends were 7 bases for V and 4 bases for J; bases not matched to a gene: 6. Germline-derived CDR1 and CDR2 are SNHLY and FYNNEI. CDR3 amino acids: CASIDSGGTETQYF. The CDR3 DNA reads TGTGCCAGCATCGATAGCGGGGGGACAGAGACCCAGTACTTC.

The CDR3 DNA reads as TGTGCCAGCACCCTAGCGTATTCACAGGGGGCTGGCTACACCTTC. It codes for CASTLAYSQGAGYTF. The chain recombines TRBV7-2 with TRBJ1-2, with 9 bases that match TRBD1. Germline lookup yields CDR1 SGHTA and CDR2 FQGNSA. The CDR3 totals 15 residues. Unmatched junction bases numbered 13, after V lost 7 bases and J lost 7 bases.

The chain carries TRBV19 and TRBJ1-3; D call uncertain. This CDR3 region has 16 residues. V was shortened by 5 bases and J by 8 bases, with 22 bases between the two germline ends. The V gene's germline CDR1 is LNHDA and CDR2 SQIVND (reference sequence). The CDR3 nucleotides read TGTGCCAGTAGTCCGAGCGGGTCTACCCTACAGCACACCATATATTTT. Protein: CASSPSGSTLQHTIYF.

This clone has a single count. This chain links TRBV2 with TRBJ1-2; 7 bases align to TRBD1. The V segment lost 6 bases and the J segment 7 bases; nucleotides outside the gene matches: 8. CDR3 length equals 13 residues. In germline, CDR1 is SNHLY, CDR2 FYNNEI. CDR3 in DNA: TGTGCCAGCAGGAGTGAGGGGGCGGGTGGCTACACCTTC. Amino acids: CASRSEGAGGYTF.

The chain employs TRBV19 and TRBJ1-5; D remains unclear. V lost 3 bases and J lost 7, with 10 bases in between. From germline, CDR1 is LNHDA and CDR2 SQIVND (reference sequence). The CDR3 loop spans 13 amino acids. The CDR3 nucleotides read TGTGCCAGTAGTATCGACCGGGAGCAGCCCCAGCATTTT. This encodes CASSIDREQPQHF.

The chain carries TRBV19 and TRBJ2-1, with D tentatively TRBD2 (6 bases). The germline V gene encodes CDR1 LNHDA and CDR2 SQIVND (reference sequence). The CDR3 sequence is 14 residues long. Trimming stripped 4 bases from V and 2 bases from J, with 9 bases between. The CDR3 spells CASSRAGPYNEQFF. CDR3 nucleotide sequence: TGTGCCAGTAGTAGGGCGGGACCCTACAATGAGCAGTTCTTC.

The chain couples TRBV21-1 to TRBJ2-7; TRBD1, the table's D call, lacks a check against the DNA. TRBV21-1 is an annotated pseudogene. The CDR3 loop spans 14 amino acids. CDR3 sequence (DNA): TGTGCCAGCAGCAATGCAGGGGGCGCCGACGAGCAGTACTTC. Translating gives CASSNAGGADEQYF.

The DNA for the CDR3 is TGTGCCAGCAGCCATTTATTTACAGGGGCTAACTATGGCTACACCTTC. Protein sequence: CASSHLFTGANYGYTF. The chain carries TRBV11-2 and TRBJ1-2; 7 bases are shared with TRBD1. Germline loops: CDR1 SGHAT, CDR2 FQNNGV. The CDR3 runs to 16 residues. Unmatched junction bases numbered 9, after V lost 5 bases and J lost 0 bases.

V usage is TRBV11-2 and J usage is TRBJ1-1; possible D gene TRBD1, 6 bases. The CDR3 has 15 residues. V was trimmed by 2 bases and J by 7 bases, leaving 17 bases between them. Germline assignment: CDR1 SGHAT and CDR2 FQNNGV. As DNA, the CDR3 is TGTGCCAGCAGCTTACTTAATCAGGGGTCTCTTGAAGCTTTCTTT. Amino acids: CASSLLNQGSLEAFF.

This chain joins TRBV19 and TRBJ1-2; possibly TRBD1 for D (5 bases). The CDR3 has 14 amino acids. V lost 7 bases to trimming and J lost 0 bases, with 12 bases between them. Looked up from germline, CDR1 is LNHDA and CDR2 is SQIVND (reference sequence). The CDR3 region has the DNA TGTGCCAGTAAGGCGGACACCGCTAACTATGGCTACACCTTC. It translates to CASKADTANYGYTF. Full variable domain (outside the CDR3, taken from reference TRBV19 and TRBJ1-2): DGGITQSPKYLFRKEGQNVTLSCEQNLNHDAMYWYRQDPGQGLRLIYYSQIVNDFQKGDIAEGYSVSREKKESFPLTVTSAQKNPTAFYLCASKADTANYGYTFGSGTRLTVV.

The rearrangement uses TRBV30 and TRBJ2-7; 7 nucleotides line up with TRBD2. The germline V gene has CDR1 GTSNPN and CDR2 SVGIG (reference sequence). J was trimmed by 1 base and V by 0 bases; bases with no gene match: 6. The CDR3 sequence is 15 residues long. The CDR3 coding sequence is TGTGCCTGGAGTGTAGCCCTAGCGGTATCCTACGAGCAGTACTTC. Its protein is CAWSVALAVSYEQYF.

The chain has TRBV9 and TRBJ1-5, with 7 bases aligning to TRBD1. CDR1 and CDR2 (germline): SGDLS, YYNGEE. This CDR3 spans 16 amino acids. With 0 bases clipped from V and 2 bases from J, the junction kept 5 bases outside the gene matches. The CDR3 sequence: CASSVGSGGRNQPQHF. For the CDR3, the DNA is TGTGCCAGCAGCGTAGGATCAGGGGGGCGCAATCAGCCCCAGCATTTT.

J is TRBJ2-7 and V is TRBV19; 7 bases are a match to TRBD1. Germline CDR1 LNHDA, CDR2 SQIVND (reference sequence). The CDR3 totals 15 residues. The junction had 8 bases not matched to a gene; V was cut back by 3 bases and J by 3 bases. CDR3 coding DNA: TGTGCCAGTAGTATTGGGCAGGGGGAGATCTACGAGCAGTACTTC. This translates into CASSIGQGEIYEQYF.

The chain uses TRBV5-1 and TRBJ1-2, with D possibly being TRBD1 (5 bases). Germline V gene data show CDR1 as SGHRS and CDR2 as YFSETQ. The CDR3 contains 14 residues. The V end was cut by 3 bases, the J end by 4 bases, with 13 bases between. The DNA for the CDR3 is TGCGCCAGCAGCTCGGGGGGTCAGGGCTATGGCTACACCTTC. Translated: CASSSGGQGYGYTF.

The V and J genes are TRBV19 and TRBJ1-5, with 9 bases that match TRBD1. The CDR3 extends over 16 amino acids. V was pared by 4 bases and J by 4 bases, with 8 bases of the junction left unmatched. Looked up from germline, CDR1 is LNHDA and CDR2 is SQIVND (reference sequence). CDR3 region: CASSKGGQGRNQPQHF. CDR3 nucleotide sequence: TGTGCCAGTAGTAAAGGGGGACAGGGAAGGAATCAGCCCCAGCATTTT.

The chain uses TRBV15 and TRBJ2-7; 9 bases match TRBD1. Germline V gene data show CDR1 as LNHNV and CDR2 as YYDKDF (reference sequence). V lost 1 base, J lost 0 bases, and 4 bases stayed unmatched. The CDR3 extends over 16 amino acids. The CDR3 reads CATSRVRTGASYEQYF. The CDR3 nucleotides read TGTGCCACCAGCAGAGTTAGGACAGGGGCCTCCTACGAGCAGTACTTC.

The chain recombines TRBV6-5 with TRBJ1-3; TRBD1 agrees at 7 bases. Germline V lookup: CDR1 MNHEY, CDR2 SVGAGI. With 6 bases clipped from V and 2 bases from J, the junction kept 7 bases outside the gene matches. The CDR3 loop spans 15 amino acids. The CDR3 DNA reads as TGTGCCAGCAGACTCCGGGACAGTACTGGAAACACCATATATTTT. Its translation is CASRLRDSTGNTIYF.

V usage is TRBV5-1 and J usage is TRBJ1-6; 8 nucleotides line up with TRBD1. J was trimmed by 7 bases and V by 4 bases; bases with no gene match: 10. This CDR3 is 16 amino acids long. Looked up from germline, CDR1 is SGHRS and CDR2 is YFSETQ. CDR3 in DNA: TGCGCCAGCAGCCACACGACAGGGGATATAAATTCACCCCTCCACTTT. This sequence encodes CASSHTTGDINSPLHF. Full variable domain (missing parts from reference TRBV5-1 and TRBJ1-6): KAGVTQTPRYLIKTRGQQVTLSCSPISGHRSVSWYQQTPGQGLQFLFEYFSETQRNKGNFPGRFSGRQFSNSRSEMNVSTLELGDSALYLCASSHTTGDINSPLHFGNGTRLTVT.

V is TRBV6-1 and J is TRBJ1-5; D call uncertain. Germline V lookup: CDR1 MNHNS, CDR2 SASEGT. The CDR3 consists of 14 residues. Trimming stripped 1 base from V and 7 bases from J, with 11 bases between. The CDR3 DNA sequence: TGTGCCAGCAGTGAAGTGGAGGGTTCGCAGCCCCAGCATTTT. This codes for CASSEVEGSQPQHF.

This rearrangement joins TRBV6-1 to TRBJ2-7, with D perhaps TRBD1 (6 bases). This CDR3 region has 12 residues. Germline CDR1 reads MNHNS; CDR2 reads SASEGT. Trimming pared 8 bases from V and 2 bases from J, leaving 10 bases between. The CDR3 reads CASGGRPYEQYF. CDR3 DNA: TGTGCCAGCGGGGGCAGACCCTACGAGCAGTACTTC.

This chain joins TRBV6-5 and TRBJ1-2; D might be TRBD1 (5 bases). V was shortened by 6 bases and J by 1 base, with 9 bases between the two germline ends. Per the germline V gene, CDR1 is MNHEY and CDR2 is SVGAGI. There are 13 residues in the CDR3. CDR3 sequence (DNA): TGTGCCAGCAGCCAGACAGTTAACTATGGCTACACCTTC. Its translation is CASSQTVNYGYTF.

V usage is TRBV6-1 and J usage is TRBJ1-3, with 8 bases identical to TRBD1. CDR3 length equals 19 residues. Germline V CDR1 and CDR2: MNHNS, SASEGT. Trimming removed 1 base from V and 0 bases from J; junction bases left unmatched: 11. CDR3 protein: CASSEGTGGNRLSGNTIYF. The CDR3, as DNA: TGTGCCAGCAGTGAAGGAACAGGGGGAAACCGCCTCTCTGGAAACACCATATATTTT.